The source of this TCR beta chain is a study of T cells after yellow fever vaccination. V dropped 1 base and J dropped 6; count of bases not matched to a gene: 8. The CDR3 sequence is 17 residues long. The germline gives CDR1 LGHNA, CDR2 YNFKEQ. Study-level findings and limits: Most clones from primary vaccination resurfaced after the booster (approximately 95% CD4, around 90% CD8). The appearance of a small share of clonotypes in both CD4 and CD8 compartments was observed. A weaker but faster secondary response was observed, peaking on day 5 versus 15.

TCRdb reprocessed the 5' RACE reads via MiXCR and lists one record per CDR3 protein. This sample has fewer than 350,000 distinct CDR3 sequences; about 4.5% occur once, and the top ten carry roughly 21%. In this sample, this clonotype turned up a few times. Its target is not known. This sample comprised PBMCs, obtained 15 days after the yellow fever booster vaccination. The source is a man aged 18 to 30 who received the YFV17D yellow fever vaccine. The genes are TRBV4-2 and TRBJ2-1; 11 bases match TRBD1. Here the CDR3 DNA reads TGTGCCAGCAGCCAAGGGGACAGGGGGTTCACAATCAATGAGCAGTTCTTC. This translates into CASSQGDRGFTINEQFF.